This TCR beta chain stems from a study of technical replicates of blood from a handful of donors. With 6 bases clipped from V and 6 bases from J, the junction kept 10 bases outside the gene matches. This CDR3 region has 15 residues. Per the germline V gene, CDR1 is SQVTM and CDR2 is ANQGSEA. The table came from immunoSEQ multiplex PCR; TCRdb's copy has only in-frame clones and leaves some out. The table records 30,000 to 40,000 clones, roughly nine tenths of them present only once. This chain connects TRBV29-1 to TRBJ2-1, with TRBD2 identical over 11 bases. Sequenced: PBMCs. The receptor was derived from a human donor in good health. Some clones in this sample may be carry-over from other donors' samples. CDR3 in DNA: TGCAGCGTGCAATTTGGGCTAGCGGGAGGCAATGAGCAGTTCTTC. Its translation is CSVQFGLAGGNEQFF.